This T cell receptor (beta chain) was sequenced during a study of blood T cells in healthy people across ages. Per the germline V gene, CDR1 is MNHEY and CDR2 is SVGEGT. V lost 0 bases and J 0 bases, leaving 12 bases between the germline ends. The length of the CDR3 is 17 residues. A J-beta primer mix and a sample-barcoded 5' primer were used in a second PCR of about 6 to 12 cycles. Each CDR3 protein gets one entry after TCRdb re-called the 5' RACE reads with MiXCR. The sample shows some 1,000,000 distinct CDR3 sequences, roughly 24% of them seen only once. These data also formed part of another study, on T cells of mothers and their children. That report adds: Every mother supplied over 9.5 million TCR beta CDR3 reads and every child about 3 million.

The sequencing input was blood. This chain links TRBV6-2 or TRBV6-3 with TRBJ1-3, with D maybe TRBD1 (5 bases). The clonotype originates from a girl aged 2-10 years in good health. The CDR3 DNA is TGTGCCAGCAGTTACTCGAGGGACTCCATCTCTGGAAACACCATATATTTT. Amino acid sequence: CASSYSRDSISGNTIYF.